Listed here are 28 T cell receptor beta chains from one sample, sequenced in a study of shared clonotypes between healthy human individuals. Profiled with immunoSEQ multiplex PCR; TCRdb holds only in-frame clones, not every one. The sample has about 490,000 clones, roughly 80% seen once; the top ten hold 9.5% to 15%. The material sequenced was PBMCs. Receptor source: a woman between 35 and 50 years old in good health. Some clones in this sample may be carry-over from other donors' samples.

A note on this clone: A single base is all that separates this from a far larger clone, so a read error is likely. J is TRBJ1-4 and V is TRBV2; no clear D gene. The CDR3 contains 11 residues. Germline assignment: CDR1 SNHLY and CDR2 FYNNEI. The CDR3 spells CSSSDNEKLFF. The CDR3 DNA follows: TGTTCCAGCAGTGACAATGAAAAACTGTTTTTT.

This clone was seen only a few times. The chain couples TRBV20-1 to TRBJ2-2; no reliable D call. This CDR3 has 11 amino acids. Germline CDR1 reads DFQATT; CDR2 reads SNEGSKA (reference sequence). V was cut by 4 bases and J by 6 bases, with 6 bases left in between. The CDR3 region has the DNA TGCAGTGCTATCAGTGCCGGGGAGCTGTTTTTT. It yields the protein CSAISAGELFF.

Concerning this clone: This may stem from a read error, because a much larger clone lies one nucleotide away. V is TRBV5-5 and J is TRBJ1-4; D call uncertain. The length of the CDR3 is 13 residues. The germline V gene has CDR1 SGHKS and CDR2 YYEKEE (reference sequence). The CDR3 loop is CASGFGLEEKLFF. The CDR3 nucleotides read TGTGCCAGCGGCTTCGGGTTGGAAGAAAAACTGTTTTTT.

The gene calls are TRBV29-1 and TRBJ2-7, with 12 bases identical to TRBD2. CDR1 and CDR2 from the germline V gene are SQVTM and ANQGSEA. This CDR3 contains 13 residues. V was clipped by 4 bases and J by 6 bases; unmatched bases: 4. The CDR3, as DNA: TGCAGCGTTGGCCTAGCGGGAGGGCTCGAGCAGTACTTC. It encodes CSVGLAGGLEQYF.

Turning to this clone: This may arise from a read error, as a much more abundant clone is one base away. V and J are TRBV7-2 and TRBJ2-5; D is unresolved. Germline CDR1 reads SGHTA; CDR2 reads FQGNSA. Trimming removed 3 bases at V and 5 bases at J, with 4 bases between. The CDR3 runs to 11 residues. CDR3 nucleotide sequence: TGTGCCAGCAGCTTCGCGGAGACCCAGTACTTC. Protein product: CASSFAETQYF.

This clone showed up just once. The genes are TRBV6-6 and TRBJ2-3; weak D call: TRBD2 (7 bases). The CDR3 is 14 residues long. V lost 7 bases and J lost 7, with 18 bases in between. The germline CDR1 and CDR2 sequences are MNHNY and SVGAGI (reference sequence). CDR3 amino acids: CASTRGGSINTQYF. The CDR3 DNA reads TGTGCCAGCACCAGGGGAGGGTCGATAAATACGCAGTATTTT.

This chain links TRBV20-1 with TRBJ1-3; no definite D call. Per germline, CDR1 DFQATT and CDR2 SNEGSKA (reference sequence). This CDR3 comprises 11 residues. CDR3 in DNA: TGCAGCACAACCTCTGGAAACACCATATATTTT. Protein sequence: CSTTSGNTIYF.

This clone turned up a few times. This could be a read error, since a much larger clone is one nucleotide away. J is TRBJ2-1 and V is TRBV7-8, with unresolved D. Deletions cut 5 bases from V and 7 bases from J, with 9 bases between. Germline lookup yields CDR1 SGHVS and CDR2 FQNEAQ. The CDR3 contains 12 residues. CDR3 residues: CASSPLQNEQFF. The CDR3 DNA sequence: TGTGCCAGCAGCCCCCTACAGAATGAGCAGTTCTTC.

This clone was found once. The chain couples TRBV19 to TRBJ2-1; possibly TRBD2 for D (5 bases). The CDR3 is 14 residues long. Trimming shortened V by 6 bases and J by 0 bases, and 9 bases separated the two germline ends. The germline CDR1 and CDR2 sequences are LNHDA and SQIVND (reference sequence). As DNA, the CDR3 is TGTGCCAGTAGGACTATGAGCTCCTACAATGAGCAGTTCTTC. Protein sequence: CASRTMSSYNEQFF.

As for this clone: This likely stems from a read error, as it lies one base from a far larger clone. The chain has TRBV19 and TRBJ1-1; D is possibly TRBD1 (5 bases). The CDR3 extends over 15 amino acids. CDR1 LNHDA and CDR2 SQIVND come from the germline V gene (reference sequence). V lost 6 bases to trimming and J lost 10 bases, with 24 bases between them. The DNA of the CDR3 is TGTGCCAGTAGGGTCTCCTACCGACAGTGGAGGCCAGCTTTCTTT. Its protein product is CASRVSYRQWRPAFF.

The chain carries TRBV11-2 and TRBJ2-7; D not resolved. This CDR3 is built from 11 residues. The V gene's germline CDR1 is SGHAT and CDR2 FQNNGV. V lost 3 bases and J lost 2, with 2 bases in between. CDR3 protein: CASSFTYEQYF. Here the CDR3 DNA reads TGTGCCAGCAGCTTCACCTACGAGCAGTACTTC.

The J gene is TRBJ2-7, the V gene TRBV9; no clear D. The CDR3 loop spans 15 amino acids. From germline, CDR1 is SGDLS and CDR2 YYNGEE. Trimming pared 2 bases from V and 4 bases from J, leaving 16 bases between. CDR3 coding DNA: TGTGCCAGCAGCGTTAACGATCTCGGTTATTACGAGCAGTACTTC. Protein product: CASSVNDLGYYEQYF.

The sample holds one count of this clone. The chain is built from TRBV7-6 and TRBJ2-2; D may match TRBD1 or TRBD2 (7 bases each). V shed 2 bases and J shed 2 bases, with 15 bases lying between them. This CDR3 spans 17 amino acids. CDR1 and CDR2 from the germline V gene are SGHVS and FNYEAQ. Here the CDR3 reads CASSLRGLAENTGELFF. CDR3 DNA: TGTGCCAGCAGCTTAAGGGGGCTAGCGGAAAACACCGGGGAGCTGTTTTTT.

The genes are TRBV10-3 and TRBJ2-2; D tentatively fits TRBD1 or TRBD2 (6 bases each). Germline values: CDR1 ENHRY, CDR2 SYGVKD. V lost 2 bases and J 13 bases, leaving 11 bases between the germline ends. CDR3 size: 12 residues. DNA of the CDR3: TGTGCCATCAGTGAGAGACAGGAGGGGCTGTTTTTT. Translating gives CAISERQEGLFF.

This clone has a handful of counts. This sequence joins TRBV28 and TRBJ2-5; 10 bases map to TRBD1. Trimming cost V 4 bases and J 3 bases; bases outside gene matches: 5. This CDR3 comprises 15 residues. Germline V CDR1 and CDR2: MDHEN, SYDVKM. The CDR3 region is CASSSFGTGEETQYF. CDR3 nucleotide sequence: TGTGCCAGCAGTTCTTTTGGGACAGGGGAAGAGACCCAGTACTTC.

The chain carries TRBV7-9 and TRBJ1-2; 7 positions agree with TRBD1. V lost 5 bases to trimming and J lost 0 bases; unmatched junction nucleotides: 6. Germline V gene sequence: CDR1 SEHNR, CDR2 FQNEAQ (reference sequence). This CDR3 comprises 15 residues. CDR3 in amino acids: CASSPPGQANYGYTF. The CDR3 DNA sequence: TGTGCCAGCAGCCCTCCCGGACAGGCTAACTATGGCTACACCTTC.

This chain joins TRBV27 and TRBJ1-5; D is perhaps TRBD1 (6 bases). V gave up 0 bases and J gave up 3 bases, with 9 bases separating them. The CDR3 consists of 15 residues. The germline V gene has CDR1 MNHEY and CDR2 SMNVEV (reference sequence). CDR3 DNA sequence: TGTGCCAGCAGTTTATCCGGACAGAACAATCAGCCCCAGCATTTT. Its translation: CASSLSGQNNQPQHF.

This clone was recorded once. The CDR3 reads CASSEGLVKVYNEQFF. As DNA, the CDR3 is TGTGCCAGCAGTGAAGGTCTTGTAAAGGTCTACAATGAGCAGTTCTTC. The J gene is TRBJ2-1, the V gene TRBV2; D is unclear. CDR3 size: 16 residues. Germline-derived CDR1 and CDR2 are SNHLY and FYNNEI. V gave up 1 base and J gave up 3 bases, with 13 bases separating them.

Concerning this clone: Only one base separates this from a far larger clonotype, so it likely reflects a read error. The V call is TRBV30, the J call TRBJ2-2; D unresolved. The V and J ends lost 3 bases and 3 bases respectively, with 8 bases between them. The CDR3 has 13 residues. CDR1 and CDR2 from the germline V gene are GTSNPN and SVGIG (reference sequence). CDR3: CAWRAEHTGELFF. The CDR3 DNA follows: TGTGCCTGGAGGGCAGAGCACACCGGGGAGCTGTTTTTT. The entire variable domain, with the rest obtained from reference TRBV30 and TRBJ2-2, is as follows: SQTIHQWPATLVQPVGSPLSLECTVEGTSNPNLYWYRQAAGRGLQLLFYSVGIGQISSEVPQNLSASRPQDRQFILSSKKLLLSDSGFYLCAWRAEHTGELFFGEGSRLTVL.

This rearrangement joins TRBV9 to TRBJ2-7, with D possibly called TRBD1 or TRBD2 (5 bases each). Trimming removed 4 bases at V and 3 bases at J, with 8 bases between. This CDR3 has 12 amino acids. Per the germline V gene, CDR1 is SGDLS and CDR2 is YYNGEE. The CDR3 protein is CASSRDHYEQYF. The CDR3 DNA follows: TGTGCCAGCAGCCGGGACCACTACGAGCAGTACTTC.

As to this clone: A far larger clone is off by one base, so a read error is likely. The chain is built from TRBV7-3 and TRBJ1-1; a weak D match, TRBD1 (6 bases). Trimming stripped 1 base from V and 5 bases from J, with 11 bases between. In germline, CDR1 is SGHTA, CDR2 FQGTGA. The CDR3 runs to 14 residues. CDR3 bases: TGTGCCAGCAGCTTAAACAGGGCTGGTACTGAAGCTTTCTTT. Translation gives CASSLNRAGTEAFF.

J is TRBJ2-7 and V is TRBV5-5; no clear D gene. CDR3 length equals 15 residues. With 0 bases removed from V and 2 bases from J, the gap between germline ends came to 12 bases. Germline V gene sequence: CDR1 SGHKS, CDR2 YYEKEE (reference sequence). DNA for the CDR3: TGTGCCAGCAGCTTGGCCGTTCGGTCTACCTACGAGCAGTACTTC. It encodes CASSLAVRSTYEQYF.

V gene TRBV7-9 combines with J gene TRBJ2-1; 10 bases map to TRBD2. V trimming: 5 bases; J trimming: 10 bases; junction bases outside the gene matches: 11. The CDR3 is 15 residues long. The germline V gene has CDR1 SEHNR and CDR2 FQNEAQ (reference sequence). CDR3 in amino acids: CASSPRLAGGGEQFF. The CDR3 coding sequence is TGTGCCAGCAGCCCCCGGTTAGCGGGAGGCGGGGAGCAGTTCTTC. Full variable domain (rest looked up from reference TRBV7-9 and TRBJ2-1): DTGVSQNPRHKITKRGQNVTFRCDPISEHNRLYWYRQTLGQGPEFLTYFQNEAQLEKSRLLSDRFSAERPKGSFSTLEIQRTEQGDSAMYLCASSPRLAGGGEQFFGPGTRLTVL.

This clone has a single count. The chain combines TRBV6-5 with TRBJ1-4, with a weak D call TRBD1 (5 bases). The CDR3 is 14 amino acids. CDR1 MNHEY and CDR2 SVGAGI come from the germline V gene. The V end lost 6 bases, the J end lost 5 bases, and 13 bases lay between the germline ends. The CDR3 nucleotides are TGTGCCAGCAGAGCCGTGGGGGGGAATGAAAAACTGTTTTTT. Protein: CASRAVGGNEKLFF.

The genes are TRBV5-6 and TRBJ1-2; D is possibly TRBD1 (5 bases). This CDR3 region has 15 residues. The V end was cut by 3 bases, the J end by 2 bases, with 14 bases between. Germline CDR1 and CDR2: SGHDT and YYEEEE. As DNA, the CDR3 is TGTGCCAGCAGCTCCACCCGGGACGGAAACTATGGCTACACCTTC. This codes for CASSSTRDGNYGYTF.

Comments on this clone: A far larger clone is just one base off, so this is likely a read error. The chain couples TRBV5-1 to TRBJ1-1; 8 bases are shared with TRBD1. V shed 4 bases and J 1 base; nucleotides not matched to a gene: 6. The CDR3 runs 15 residues. CDR1 and CDR2 from the germline V gene are SGHRS and YFSETQ. This CDR3 reads CASSADDRGNTEAFF. In DNA, the CDR3 is TGCGCCAGCAGCGCAGACGACAGGGGGAACACTGAAGCTTTCTTT.

This clone was picked up many times. The chain couples TRBV28 to TRBJ2-5; 8 bases align to TRBD2. Germline CDR1 reads MDHEN; CDR2 reads SYDVKM. This CDR3 is built from 15 residues. V trimming: 1 base; J trimming: 5 bases; junction bases outside the gene matches: 6. The CDR3 reads CASSLLQREKETQYF. Written as DNA, the CDR3 is TGTGCCAGCAGTTTATTGCAGCGGGAGAAGGAGACCCAGTACTTC.

On this clone itself: It differs at one base from a far larger clone, so likely a read error. This rearrangement joins TRBV5-6 to TRBJ2-5; D unclear. Germline V CDR1 and CDR2: SGHDT, YYEEEE. V dropped 1 base and J dropped 5 bases, with 3 bases sitting between them. CDR3 length: 11 residues. In DNA form, the CDR3 reads TGTGCCAGCAGCTTGAGTGAGACCCAGTACTTC. It encodes CASSLSETQYF.